A single sample gave rise to the 12 T cell receptor beta chains below, sequenced in a study of blood T cell repertoires in COVID-19. The repertoire was sequenced with immunoSEQ multiplex PCR; TCRdb's copy has only in-frame clones and lacks some. The sample holds approximately 410,000 clones, more than 80% seen once. Sequencing was carried out using peripheral blood. The receptors come from a woman in her twenties or thirties with active or convalescent COVID-19.

In DNA form, the CDR3 reads TGTGCCAGCAGCGGGGACAAGACCGGGGAGCTGTTTTTT. As protein: CASSGDKTGELFF. This rearrangement joins TRBV7-9 to TRBJ2-2; TRBD1 might be the D (6 bases). Per germline, CDR1 SEHNR and CDR2 FQNEAQ (reference sequence). This CDR3 has 13 residues. The germline V and J ends were trimmed by 5 bases and 5 bases, with 9 bases remaining between them.

The chain recombines TRBV18 with TRBJ1-1; 7 bases line up with TRBD1. Trimming cost V 4 bases and J 4 bases; bases outside gene matches: 12. CDR1 and CDR2 from the germline V gene are KGHSH and LQKENI. CDR3 length equals 16 residues. The CDR3 region is CASSLTITGVGTEAFF. CDR3 sequence (DNA): TGTGCCAGCTCACTAACCATTACAGGGGTCGGCACTGAAGCTTTCTTT.

V usage is TRBV27 and J usage is TRBJ1-5; D unclear. The germline V and J ends were trimmed by 6 bases and 4 bases, with 10 bases remaining between them. Germline V gene lookup returns CDR1 MNHEY and CDR2 SMNVEV (reference sequence). The CDR3 spans 13 residues. The CDR3 sequence: CASSLSTNQPQHF. The CDR3 region has the DNA TGTGCCAGCAGCCTATCCACTAATCAGCCCCAGCATTTT.

The chain joins TRBV6-5 to TRBJ2-1; TRBD2 agrees at 9 bases. This CDR3 has 13 amino acids. Germline V CDR1 and CDR2: MNHEY, SVGAGI. Germline trimming cut 11 bases from V and 2 bases from J; bases unmatched to any gene: 4. The CDR3 sequence: CAGREGTYNEQFF. CDR3 sequence (DNA): TGTGCCGGGCGGGAGGGAACCTACAATGAGCAGTTCTTC.

The V gene is TRBV6-5, the J gene TRBJ1-6, with D maybe TRBD1 (5 bases). This CDR3 is built from 15 residues. V was clipped by 2 bases and J by 15 bases, with 20 bases between them. Germline V gives CDR1 MNHEY, CDR2 SVGAGI. The CDR3 coding sequence is TGTGCCAGCAGTTACGGCGGACACCCTTGGGCCCTCCTCCACTTT. Its translation is CASSYGGHPWALLHF.

The gene calls are TRBV12-5 and TRBJ2-7; D not certain. V lost 7 bases to trimming and J lost 2 bases, with 15 bases between them. CDR1 LGHNT and CDR2 FRNRAP come from the germline V gene. The CDR3 has 14 amino acids. CDR3 residues: CASVSSGFPYEQYF. Here the CDR3 DNA reads TGTGCTAGTGTTTCGTCAGGATTCCCCTACGAGCAGTACTTC.

The chain combines TRBV19 with TRBJ1-6; a possible D gene is TRBD1 (5 bases). Germline-derived CDR1 and CDR2 are LNHDA and SQIVND (reference sequence). The CDR3 is 14 residues long. With 7 bases removed from V and 8 bases from J, the gap between germline ends came to 15 bases. The CDR3: CASTPDSTDSPLHF. As DNA, the CDR3 is TGTGCCAGTACCCCAGACAGCACTGATTCACCCCTCCACTTT.

This sequence joins TRBV5-1 and TRBJ2-2; D perhaps matches TRBD2 (5 bases). The CDR3 is 14 amino acids. From germline, CDR1 is SGHRS and CDR2 YFSETQ. V lost 9 bases, J lost 3 bases, and 15 bases lay in between. CDR3 protein: CATRETWHTGELFF. CDR3 nucleotides: TGCGCCACTCGGGAAACGTGGCACACCGGGGAGCTGTTTTTT.

This clone has just one count. The chain recombines TRBV7-9 with TRBJ1-4, with 8 bases lining up with TRBD1. Trimming cost V 6 bases and J 7 bases; bases outside gene matches: 7. Germline CDR1 and CDR2: SEHNR and FQNEAQ (reference sequence). The CDR3 contains 14 residues. CDR3: CASRNQGAREKLFF. The DNA of the CDR3 is TGTGCCAGCAGAAATCAGGGGGCGCGTGAAAAACTGTTTTTT.

The V and J genes are TRBV7-2 and TRBJ1-4; maybe TRBD1 (6 bases). Germline-derived CDR1 and CDR2 are SGHTA and FQGNSA. The CDR3 covers 16 residues. Trimming removed 5 bases at V and 8 bases at J, with 21 bases between. For the CDR3, the DNA is TGTGCCAGCAGCCCACAAATCGGGGGGCAGGGGGAAAAACTGTTTTTT. Translating gives CASSPQIGGQGEKLFF.

The chain carries TRBV5-1 and TRBJ1-1; D unresolved. The V and J ends lost 7 bases and 1 base respectively, with 23 bases between them. CDR3 size: 17 residues. The germline V gene encodes CDR1 SGHRS and CDR2 YFSETQ. CDR3 bases: TGCGCCAGCGACTACGGGCCAGAGCCGCCGGGGAACACTGAAGCTTTCTTT. This codes for CASDYGPEPPGNTEAFF.

The chain carries TRBV6-1 and TRBJ2-3; tentatively, D is TRBD2 (5 bases). The CDR3 has 15 amino acids. The V and J ends lost 1 base and 13 bases respectively, with 21 bases between them. Germline assignment: CDR1 MNHNS and CDR2 SASEGT. CDR3 in amino acids: CASSEGSSAIRGEYF. The CDR3 nucleotides read TGTGCCAGCAGTGAAGGGTCCAGCGCGATACGGGGAGAGTATTTT.